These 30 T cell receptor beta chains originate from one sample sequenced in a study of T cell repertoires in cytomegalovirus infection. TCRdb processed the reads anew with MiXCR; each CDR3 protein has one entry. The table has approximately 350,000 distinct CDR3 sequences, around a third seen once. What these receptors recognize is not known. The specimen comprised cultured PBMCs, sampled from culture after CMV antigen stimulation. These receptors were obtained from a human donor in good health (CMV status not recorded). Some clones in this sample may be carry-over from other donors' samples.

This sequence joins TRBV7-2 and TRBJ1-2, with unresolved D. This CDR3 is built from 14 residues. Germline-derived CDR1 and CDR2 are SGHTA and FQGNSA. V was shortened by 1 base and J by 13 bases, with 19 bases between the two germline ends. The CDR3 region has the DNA TGTGCCAGCAGCTTAGGTCCGGGCTCACTCGTAGGCACCTTC. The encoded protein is CASSLGPGSLVGTF.

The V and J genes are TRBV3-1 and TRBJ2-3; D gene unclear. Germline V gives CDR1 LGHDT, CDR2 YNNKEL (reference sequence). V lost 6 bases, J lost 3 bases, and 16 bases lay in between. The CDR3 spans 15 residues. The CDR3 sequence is CASSEMEIGTDTQYF. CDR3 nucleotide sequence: TGTGCCAGCAGTGAGATGGAGATCGGGACAGATACGCAGTATTTT.

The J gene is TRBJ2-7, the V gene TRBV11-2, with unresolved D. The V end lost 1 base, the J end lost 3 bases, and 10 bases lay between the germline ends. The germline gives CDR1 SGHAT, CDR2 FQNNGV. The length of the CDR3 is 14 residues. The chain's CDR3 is CASSLAGYLYEQYV. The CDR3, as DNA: TGTGCCAGCAGCTTAGCAGGCTATCTCTACGAGCAGTACGTC.

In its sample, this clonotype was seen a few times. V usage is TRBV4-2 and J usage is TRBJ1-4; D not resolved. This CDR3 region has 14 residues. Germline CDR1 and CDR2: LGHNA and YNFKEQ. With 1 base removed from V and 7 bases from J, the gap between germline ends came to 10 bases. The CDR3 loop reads CASSQGRAREKLFF. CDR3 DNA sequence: TGTGCCAGCAGCCAAGGGAGGGCGCGTGAAAAACTGTTTTTT.

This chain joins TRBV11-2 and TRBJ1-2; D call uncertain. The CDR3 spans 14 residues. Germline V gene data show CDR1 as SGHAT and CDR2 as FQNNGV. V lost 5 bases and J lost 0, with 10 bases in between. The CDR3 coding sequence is TGTGCCAGCAGCGAACGATCGGCTAACTATGGCTACACCTTC. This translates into CASSERSANYGYTF.

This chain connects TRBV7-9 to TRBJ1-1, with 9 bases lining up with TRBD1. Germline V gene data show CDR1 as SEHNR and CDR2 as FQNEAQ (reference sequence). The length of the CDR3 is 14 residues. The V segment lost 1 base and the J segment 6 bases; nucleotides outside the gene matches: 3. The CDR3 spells CASSLGTGEPEAFF. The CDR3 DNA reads TGTGCCAGCAGCTTAGGGACAGGGGAACCTGAAGCTTTCTTT. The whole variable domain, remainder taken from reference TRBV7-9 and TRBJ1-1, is DTGVSQNPRHKITKRGQNVTFRCDPISEHNRLYWYRQTLGQGPEFLTYFQNEAQLEKSRLLSDRFSAERPKGSFSTLEIQRTEQGDSAMYLCASSLGTGEPEAFFGQGTRLTVV.

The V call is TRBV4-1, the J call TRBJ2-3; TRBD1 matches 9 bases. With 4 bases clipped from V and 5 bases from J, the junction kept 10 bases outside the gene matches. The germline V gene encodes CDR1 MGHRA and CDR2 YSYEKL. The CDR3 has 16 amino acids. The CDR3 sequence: CASSRNPGQGEDTQYF. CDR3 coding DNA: TGCGCCAGCAGCCGGAATCCGGGACAGGGTGAAGATACGCAGTATTTT.

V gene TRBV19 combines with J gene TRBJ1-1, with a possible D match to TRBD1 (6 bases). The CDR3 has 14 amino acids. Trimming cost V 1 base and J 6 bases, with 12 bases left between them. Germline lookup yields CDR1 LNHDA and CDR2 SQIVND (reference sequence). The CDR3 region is CASSIAQGWSEAFF. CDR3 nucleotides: TGTGCCAGTAGTATAGCACAGGGATGGTCTGAAGCTTTCTTT.

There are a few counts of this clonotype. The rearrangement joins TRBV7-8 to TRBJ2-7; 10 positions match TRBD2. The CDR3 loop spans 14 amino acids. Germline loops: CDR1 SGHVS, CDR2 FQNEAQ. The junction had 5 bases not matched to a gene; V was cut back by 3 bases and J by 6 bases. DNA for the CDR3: TGTGCCAGCAGCTTCAAGGCTAGCGGGAGCGAGCAGTACGTC. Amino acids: CASSFKASGSEQYV.

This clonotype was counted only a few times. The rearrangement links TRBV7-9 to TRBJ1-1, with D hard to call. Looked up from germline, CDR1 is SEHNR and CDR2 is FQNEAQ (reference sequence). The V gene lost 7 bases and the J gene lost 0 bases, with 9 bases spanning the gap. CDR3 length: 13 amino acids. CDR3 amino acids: CASTEVMNTEAFF. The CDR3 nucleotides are TGTGCCAGCACCGAGGTCATGAACACTGAAGCTTTCTTT. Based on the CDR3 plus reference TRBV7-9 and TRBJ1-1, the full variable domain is DTGVSQNPRHKITKRGQNVTFRCDPISEHNRLYWYRQTLGQGPEFLTYFQNEAQLEKSRLLSDRFSAERPKGSFSTLEIQRTEQGDSAMYLCASTEVMNTEAFFGQGTRLTVV.

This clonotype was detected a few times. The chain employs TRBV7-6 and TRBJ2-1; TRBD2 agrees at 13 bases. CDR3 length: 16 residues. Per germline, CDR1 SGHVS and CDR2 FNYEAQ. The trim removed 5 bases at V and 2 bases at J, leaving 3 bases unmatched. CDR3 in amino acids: CASSRTSGRAYNEQFF. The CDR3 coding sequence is TGTGCCAGCAGCCGAACTAGCGGGAGGGCCTACAATGAGCAGTTCTTC. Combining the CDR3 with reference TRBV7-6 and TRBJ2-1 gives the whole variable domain GAGVSQSPRYKVTKRGQDVALRCDPISGHVSLYWYRQALGQGPEFLTYFNYEAQQDKSGLPNDRFSAERPEGSISTLTIQRTEQRDSAMYRCASSRTSGRAYNEQFFGPGTRLTVL.

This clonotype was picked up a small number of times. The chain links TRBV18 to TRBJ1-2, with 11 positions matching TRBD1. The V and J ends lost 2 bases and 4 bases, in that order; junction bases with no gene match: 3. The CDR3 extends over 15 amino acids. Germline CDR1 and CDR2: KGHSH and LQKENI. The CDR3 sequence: CASSPTGTGGYGYTF. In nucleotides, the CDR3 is TGTGCCAGCTCACCAACCGGGACAGGGGGCTATGGCTACACCTTC.

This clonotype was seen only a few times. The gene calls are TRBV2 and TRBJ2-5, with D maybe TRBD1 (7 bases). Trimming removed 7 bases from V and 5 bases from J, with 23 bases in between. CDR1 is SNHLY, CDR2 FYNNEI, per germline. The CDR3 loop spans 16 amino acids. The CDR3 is CASTLPFDREAETQYF. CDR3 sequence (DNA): TGTGCCAGCACCCTACCCTTCGACAGGGAGGCGGAGACCCAGTACTTC.

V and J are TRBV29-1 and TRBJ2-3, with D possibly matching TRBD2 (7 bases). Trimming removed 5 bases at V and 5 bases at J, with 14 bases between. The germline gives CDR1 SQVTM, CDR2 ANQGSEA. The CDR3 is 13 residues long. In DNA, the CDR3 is TGCAGCGTTTCGGGGGGCCGGGGAGATACGCAGTATTTT. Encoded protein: CSVSGGRGDTQYF.

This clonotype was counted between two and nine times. The CDR3 bases are TGTGCCAGCCAGGGAGATACGCAGTATTTT. This translates into CASQGDTQYF. The V gene is TRBV12-3 or TRBV12-4, the J gene TRBJ2-3; D is perhaps TRBD1 (5 bases). Trimming removed 8 bases from V and 5 bases from J, with 5 bases in between. The CDR3 is 10 residues long.

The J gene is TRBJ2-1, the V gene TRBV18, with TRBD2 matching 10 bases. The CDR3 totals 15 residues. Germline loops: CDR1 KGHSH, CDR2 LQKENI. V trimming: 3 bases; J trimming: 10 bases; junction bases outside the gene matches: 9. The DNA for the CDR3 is TGTGCCAGCTCACCGAGAGCGGGAGGGCCTCCGGAGCAGTTCTTC. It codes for CASSPRAGGPPEQFF. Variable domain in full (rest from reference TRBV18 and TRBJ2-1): NAGVMQNPRHLVRRRGQEARLRCSPMKGHSHVYWYRQLPEEGLKFMVYLQKENIIDESGMPKERFSAEFPKEGPSILRIQQVVRGDSAAYFCASSPRAGGPPEQFFGPGTRLTVL.

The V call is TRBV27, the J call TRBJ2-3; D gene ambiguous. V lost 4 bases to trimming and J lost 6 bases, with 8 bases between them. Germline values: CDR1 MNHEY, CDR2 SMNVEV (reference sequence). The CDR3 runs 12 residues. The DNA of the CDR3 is TGTGCCAGCAGTTCCCAGGCGGATACGCAGTATTTT. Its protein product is CASSSQADTQYF.

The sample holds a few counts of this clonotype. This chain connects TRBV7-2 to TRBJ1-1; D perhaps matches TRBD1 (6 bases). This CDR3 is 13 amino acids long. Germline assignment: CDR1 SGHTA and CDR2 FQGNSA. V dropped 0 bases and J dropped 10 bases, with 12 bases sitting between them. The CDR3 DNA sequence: TGTGCCAGCAGCTTAGCGAGGACAGTAGGAGCTTTCTTT. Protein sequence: CASSLARTVGAFF.

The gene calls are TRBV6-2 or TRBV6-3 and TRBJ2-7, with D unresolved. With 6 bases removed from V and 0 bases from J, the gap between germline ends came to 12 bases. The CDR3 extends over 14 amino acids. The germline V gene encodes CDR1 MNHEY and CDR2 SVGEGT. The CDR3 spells CASSPGALSYEQYV. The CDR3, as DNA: TGTGCCAGCAGCCCCGGCGCCCTCTCCTACGAGCAGTACGTC.

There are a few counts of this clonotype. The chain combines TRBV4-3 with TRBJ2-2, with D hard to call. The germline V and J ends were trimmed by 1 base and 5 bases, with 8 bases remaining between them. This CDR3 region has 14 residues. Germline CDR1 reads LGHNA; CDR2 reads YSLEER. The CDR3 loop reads CASSQARGTGELFF. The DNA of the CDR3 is TGCGCCAGCAGCCAAGCCCGTGGGACCGGGGAGCTGTTTTTT.

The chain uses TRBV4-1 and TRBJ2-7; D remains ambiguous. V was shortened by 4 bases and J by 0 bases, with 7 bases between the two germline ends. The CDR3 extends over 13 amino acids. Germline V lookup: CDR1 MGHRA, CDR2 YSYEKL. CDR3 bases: TGCGCCAGCAGCCGACTTATCTCCTACGAGCAGTACTTC. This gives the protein CASSRLISYEQYF.

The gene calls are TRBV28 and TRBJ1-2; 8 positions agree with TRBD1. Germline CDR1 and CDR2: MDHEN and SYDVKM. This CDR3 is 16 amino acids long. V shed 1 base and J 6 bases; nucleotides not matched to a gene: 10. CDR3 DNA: TGTGCCAGCAGTTTATCCCTTATACAGGGGGAGAATGGCTACACCTTC. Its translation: CASSLSLIQGENGYTF.

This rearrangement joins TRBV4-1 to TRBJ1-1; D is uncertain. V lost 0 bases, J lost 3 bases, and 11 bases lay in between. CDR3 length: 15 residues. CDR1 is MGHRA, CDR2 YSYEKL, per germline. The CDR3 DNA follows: TGCGCCAGCAGCCAAGATCCAGGTCGAGACACTGAAGCTTTCTTT. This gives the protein CASSQDPGRDTEAFF.

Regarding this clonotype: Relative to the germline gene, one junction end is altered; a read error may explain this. CDR3 sequence (DNA): TGTGCCAGCAGCTTGGGCACCGGACAGGTCTCCTACGAGCAGTACTTC. Translated, it gives CASSLGTGQVSYEQYF. The chain combines TRBV5-3 with TRBJ2-7; 7 nucleotides align to TRBD1. TRBV5-3 carries the ORF label, with uncertain function. The CDR3 length is 16 residues.

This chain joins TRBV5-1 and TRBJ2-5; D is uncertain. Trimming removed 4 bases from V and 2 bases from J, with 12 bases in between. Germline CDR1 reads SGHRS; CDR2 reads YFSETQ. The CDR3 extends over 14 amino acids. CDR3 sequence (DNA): TGCGCCAGCAGCCGTGGAATGGGGCAAGAGACCCAGTACTTC. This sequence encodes CASSRGMGQETQYF.

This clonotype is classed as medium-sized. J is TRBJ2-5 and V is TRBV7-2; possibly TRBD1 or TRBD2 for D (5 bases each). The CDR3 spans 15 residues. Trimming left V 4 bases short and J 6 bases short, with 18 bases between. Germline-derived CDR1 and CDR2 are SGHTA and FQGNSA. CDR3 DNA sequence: TGTGCCAGCAGCTACATGGGGGAATCGGCTCAGACCCAGTACTTC. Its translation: CASSYMGESAQTQYF.

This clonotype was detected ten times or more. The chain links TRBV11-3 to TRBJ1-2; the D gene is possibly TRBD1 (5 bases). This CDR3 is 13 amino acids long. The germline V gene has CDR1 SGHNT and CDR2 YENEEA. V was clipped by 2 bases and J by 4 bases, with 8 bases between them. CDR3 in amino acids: CASSLSGSYGYTF. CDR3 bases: TGTGCCAGCAGCTTATCAGGGTCCTATGGCTACACCTTC.

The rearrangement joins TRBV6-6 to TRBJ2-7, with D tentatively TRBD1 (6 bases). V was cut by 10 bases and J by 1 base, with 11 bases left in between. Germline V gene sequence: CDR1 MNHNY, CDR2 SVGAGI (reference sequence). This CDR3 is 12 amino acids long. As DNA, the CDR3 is TGTGCCACACAGGGTTTTTCCTACGAGCAGTACGTC. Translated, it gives CATQGFSYEQYV.

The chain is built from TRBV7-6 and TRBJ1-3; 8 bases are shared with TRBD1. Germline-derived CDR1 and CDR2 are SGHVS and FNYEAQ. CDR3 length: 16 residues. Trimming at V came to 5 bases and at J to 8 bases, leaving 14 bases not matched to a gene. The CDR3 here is CASSPTPGQGRHTIYF. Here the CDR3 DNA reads TGTGCCAGCAGCCCAACCCCAGGACAGGGACGACACACCATATATTTT.

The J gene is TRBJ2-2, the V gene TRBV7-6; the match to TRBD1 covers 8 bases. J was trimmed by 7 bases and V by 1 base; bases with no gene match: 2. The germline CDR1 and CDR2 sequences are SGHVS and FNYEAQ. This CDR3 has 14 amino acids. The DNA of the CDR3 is TGTGCCAGCAGCTTAGAACAGGGGGTCGGGGAGCTGTTTTTT. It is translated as CASSLEQGVGELFF.